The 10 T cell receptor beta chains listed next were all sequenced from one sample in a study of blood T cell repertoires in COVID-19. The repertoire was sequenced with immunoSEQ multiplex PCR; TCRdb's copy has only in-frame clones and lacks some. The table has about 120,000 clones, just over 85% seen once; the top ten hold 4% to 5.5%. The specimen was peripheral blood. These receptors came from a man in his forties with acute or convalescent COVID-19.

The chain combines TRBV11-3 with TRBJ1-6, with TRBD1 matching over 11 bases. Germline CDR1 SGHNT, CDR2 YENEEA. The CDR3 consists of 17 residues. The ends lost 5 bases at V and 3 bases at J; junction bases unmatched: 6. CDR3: CASSQKGQGDYNSPLHF. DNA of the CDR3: TGTGCCAGCAGCCAGAAGGGACAGGGGGACTATAATTCACCCCTCCACTTT.

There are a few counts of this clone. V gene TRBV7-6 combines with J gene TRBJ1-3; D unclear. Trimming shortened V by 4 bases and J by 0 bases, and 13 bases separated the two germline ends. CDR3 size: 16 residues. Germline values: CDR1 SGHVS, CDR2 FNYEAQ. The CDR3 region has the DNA TGTGCCAGCAGCTCACCGACGGAGAACTCTGGAAACACCATATATTTT. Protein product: CASSSPTENSGNTIYF.

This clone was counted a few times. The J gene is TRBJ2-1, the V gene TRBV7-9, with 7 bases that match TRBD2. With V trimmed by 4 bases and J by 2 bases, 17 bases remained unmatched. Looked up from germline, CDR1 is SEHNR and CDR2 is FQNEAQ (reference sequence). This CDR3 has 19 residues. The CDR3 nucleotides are TGTGCCAGCAGCTCCGACCGACTCCAGACTAGCCTAGCCTACAATGAGCAGTTCTTC. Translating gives CASSSDRLQTSLAYNEQFF. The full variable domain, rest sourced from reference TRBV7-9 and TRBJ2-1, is DTGVSQNPRHKITKRGQNVTFRCDPISEHNRLYWYRQTLGQGPEFLTYFQNEAQLEKSRLLSDRFSAERPKGSFSTLEIQRTEQGDSAMYLCASSSDRLQTSLAYNEQFFGPGTRLTVL.

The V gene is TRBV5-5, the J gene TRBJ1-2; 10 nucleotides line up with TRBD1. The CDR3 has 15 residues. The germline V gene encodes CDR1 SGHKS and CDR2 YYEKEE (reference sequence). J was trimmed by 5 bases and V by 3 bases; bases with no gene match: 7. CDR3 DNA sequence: TGTGCCAGCAGCTGGGACAGGGGAAAGGTATATGGCTACACCTTC. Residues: CASSWDRGKVYGYTF.

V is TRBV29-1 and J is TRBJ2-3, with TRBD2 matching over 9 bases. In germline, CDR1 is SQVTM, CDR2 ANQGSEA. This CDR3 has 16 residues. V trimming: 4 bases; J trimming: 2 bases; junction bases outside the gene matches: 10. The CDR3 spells CSVVGVASGDTDTQYF. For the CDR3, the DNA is TGCAGCGTTGTAGGGGTGGCTAGCGGGGACACAGATACGCAGTATTTT.

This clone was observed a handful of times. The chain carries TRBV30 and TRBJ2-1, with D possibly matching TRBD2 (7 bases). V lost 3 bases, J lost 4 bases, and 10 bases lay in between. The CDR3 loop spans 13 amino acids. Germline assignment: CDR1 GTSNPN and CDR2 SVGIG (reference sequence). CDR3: CAWRGGVYNEQFF. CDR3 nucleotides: TGTGCCTGGAGAGGGGGGGTTTACAATGAGCAGTTCTTC.

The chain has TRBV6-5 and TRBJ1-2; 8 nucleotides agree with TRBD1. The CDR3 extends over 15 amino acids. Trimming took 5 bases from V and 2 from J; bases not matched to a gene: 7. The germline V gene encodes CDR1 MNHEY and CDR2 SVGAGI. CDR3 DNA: TGTGCCAGCAGTACCCGGACAGGGACGAACTATGGCTACACCTTC. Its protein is CASSTRTGTNYGYTF.

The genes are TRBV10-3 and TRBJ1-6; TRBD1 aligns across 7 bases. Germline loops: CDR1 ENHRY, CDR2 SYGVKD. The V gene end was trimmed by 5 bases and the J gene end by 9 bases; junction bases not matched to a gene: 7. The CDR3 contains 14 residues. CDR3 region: CAISHETGTSPLHF. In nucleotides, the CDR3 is TGTGCCATCAGTCACGAGACAGGGACTTCACCCCTCCACTTT.

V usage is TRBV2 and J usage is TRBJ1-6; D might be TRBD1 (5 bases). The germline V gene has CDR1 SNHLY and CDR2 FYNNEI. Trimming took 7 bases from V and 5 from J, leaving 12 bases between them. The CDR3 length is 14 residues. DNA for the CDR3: TGTGCCAGCACAGGAGGGGCACATAATTCACCCCTCCACTTT. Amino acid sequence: CASTGGAHNSPLHF.

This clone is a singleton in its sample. The CDR3 sequence: CASSSKTGDPSANYGYTF. CDR3 bases: TGTGCCAGCAGTTCGAAGACGGGAGATCCTTCAGCTAACTATGGCTACACCTTC. The chain links TRBV6-2 or TRBV6-3 to TRBJ1-2, with D unclear. Germline CDR1 and CDR2: MNHEY and SVGEGT. V lost 4 bases and J lost 0, with 21 bases in between. This CDR3 is built from 18 residues.